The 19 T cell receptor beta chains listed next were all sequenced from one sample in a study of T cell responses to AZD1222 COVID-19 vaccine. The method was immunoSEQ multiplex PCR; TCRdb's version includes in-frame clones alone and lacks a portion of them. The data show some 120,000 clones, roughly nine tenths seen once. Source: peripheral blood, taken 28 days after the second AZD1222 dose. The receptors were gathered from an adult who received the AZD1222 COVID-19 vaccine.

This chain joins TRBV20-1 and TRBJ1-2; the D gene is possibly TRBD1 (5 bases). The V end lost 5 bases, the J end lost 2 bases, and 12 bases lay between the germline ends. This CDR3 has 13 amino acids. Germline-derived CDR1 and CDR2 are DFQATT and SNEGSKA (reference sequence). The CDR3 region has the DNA TGCAGTGCTGGTGAGACAGCGAACTATGGCTACACCTTC. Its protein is CSAGETANYGYTF.

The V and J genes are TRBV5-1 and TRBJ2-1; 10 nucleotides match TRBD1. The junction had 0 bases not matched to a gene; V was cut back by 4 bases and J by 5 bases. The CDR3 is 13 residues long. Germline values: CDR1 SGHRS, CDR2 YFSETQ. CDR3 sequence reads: CASSGTGDNEQFF. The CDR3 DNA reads TGCGCCAGCAGCGGGACAGGGGACAATGAGCAGTTCTTC.

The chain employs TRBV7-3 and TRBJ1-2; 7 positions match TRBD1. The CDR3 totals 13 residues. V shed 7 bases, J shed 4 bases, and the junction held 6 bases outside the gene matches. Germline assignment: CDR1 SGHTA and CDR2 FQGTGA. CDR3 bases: TGTGCCAGCACCGGAGGGACAGTCTATGGCTACACCTTC. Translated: CASTGGTVYGYTF. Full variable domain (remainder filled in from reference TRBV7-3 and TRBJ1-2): GAGVSQTPSNKVTEKGKYVELRCDPISGHTALYWYRQSLGQGPEFLIYFQGTGAADDSGLPNDRFFAVRPEGSVSTLKIQRTERGDSAVYLCASTGGTVYGYTFGSGTRLTVV.

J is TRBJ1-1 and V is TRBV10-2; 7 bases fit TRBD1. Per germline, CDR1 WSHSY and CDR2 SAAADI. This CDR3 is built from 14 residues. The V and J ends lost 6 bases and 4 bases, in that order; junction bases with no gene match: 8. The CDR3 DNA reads TGCGCCAGCAGACCAACAGGGGTCGTCACTGAAGCTTTCTTT. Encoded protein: CASRPTGVVTEAFF.

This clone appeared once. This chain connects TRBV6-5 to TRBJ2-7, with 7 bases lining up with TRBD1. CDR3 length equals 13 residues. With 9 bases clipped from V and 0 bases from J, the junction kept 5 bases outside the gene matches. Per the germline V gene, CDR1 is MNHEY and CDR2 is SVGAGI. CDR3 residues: CASGTAPSYEQYF. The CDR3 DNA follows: TGTGCCAGTGGGACAGCTCCCTCCTACGAGCAGTACTTC.

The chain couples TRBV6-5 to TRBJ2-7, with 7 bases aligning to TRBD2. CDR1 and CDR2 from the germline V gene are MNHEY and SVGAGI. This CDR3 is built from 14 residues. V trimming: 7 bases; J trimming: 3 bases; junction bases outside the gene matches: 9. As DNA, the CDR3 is TGTGCCAGCACTCGCGGGGGTACTGGCTACGAGCAGTACTTC. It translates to CASTRGGTGYEQYF.

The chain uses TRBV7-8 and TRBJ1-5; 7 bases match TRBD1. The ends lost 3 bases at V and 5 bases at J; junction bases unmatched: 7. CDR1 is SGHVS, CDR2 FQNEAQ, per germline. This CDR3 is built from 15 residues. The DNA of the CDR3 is TGTGCCAGCAGCTTCAATCGACAGGGCCATCAGCCCCAGCATTTT. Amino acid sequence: CASSFNRQGHQPQHF.

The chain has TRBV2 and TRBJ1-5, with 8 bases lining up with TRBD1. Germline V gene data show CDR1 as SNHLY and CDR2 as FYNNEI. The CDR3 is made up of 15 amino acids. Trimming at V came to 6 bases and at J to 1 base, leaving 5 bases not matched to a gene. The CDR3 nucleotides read TGTGCCAGCAGCCGACAGGGGACGAGCAATCAGCCCCAGCATTTT. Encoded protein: CASSRQGTSNQPQHF. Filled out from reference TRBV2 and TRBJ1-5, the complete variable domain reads EPEVTQTPSHQVTQMGQEVILRCVPISNHLYFYWYRQILGQKVEFLVSFYNNEISEKSEIFDDQFSVERPDGSNFTLKIRSTKLEDSAMYFCASSRQGTSNQPQHFGDGTRLSIL.

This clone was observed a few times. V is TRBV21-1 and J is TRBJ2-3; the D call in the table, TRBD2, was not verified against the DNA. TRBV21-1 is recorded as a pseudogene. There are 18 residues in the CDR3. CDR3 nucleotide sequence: TGTGCCAGCAGCAAAGCGTGTGCGGGGGGAGTTGGAACAGATACGCAGTATTTT. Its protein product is CASSKACAGGVGTDTQYF.

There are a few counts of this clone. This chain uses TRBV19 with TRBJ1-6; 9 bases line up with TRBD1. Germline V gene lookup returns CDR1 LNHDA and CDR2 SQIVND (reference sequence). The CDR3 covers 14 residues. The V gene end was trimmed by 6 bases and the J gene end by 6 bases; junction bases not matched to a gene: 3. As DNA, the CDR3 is TGTGCCAGTAGGACGACAGGGGGTAATTCACCCCTCCACTTT. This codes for CASRTTGGNSPLHF.

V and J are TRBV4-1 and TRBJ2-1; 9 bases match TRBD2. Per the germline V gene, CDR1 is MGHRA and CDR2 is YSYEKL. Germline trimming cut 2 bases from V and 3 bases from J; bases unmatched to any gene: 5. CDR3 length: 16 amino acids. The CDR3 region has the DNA TGCGCCAGCAGCCAACTAGCGGGGAGTTTCTACAATGAGCAGTTCTTC. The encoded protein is CASSQLAGSFYNEQFF.

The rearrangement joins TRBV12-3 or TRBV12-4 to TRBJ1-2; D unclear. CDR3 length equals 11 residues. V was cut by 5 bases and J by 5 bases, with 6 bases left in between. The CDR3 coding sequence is TGTGCCAGCAGTCAGACTTATGGCTACACCTTC. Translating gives CASSQTYGYTF.

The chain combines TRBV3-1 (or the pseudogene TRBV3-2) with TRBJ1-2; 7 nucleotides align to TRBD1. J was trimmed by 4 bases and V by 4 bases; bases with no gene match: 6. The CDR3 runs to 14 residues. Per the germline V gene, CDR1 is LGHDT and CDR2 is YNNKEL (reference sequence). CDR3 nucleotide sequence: TGTGCCAGCAGCCCCCGACAGGGCACCTATGGCTACACCTTC. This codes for CASSPRQGTYGYTF.

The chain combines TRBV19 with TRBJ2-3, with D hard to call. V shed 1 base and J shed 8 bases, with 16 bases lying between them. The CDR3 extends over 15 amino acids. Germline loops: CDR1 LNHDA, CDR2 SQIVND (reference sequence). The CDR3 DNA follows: TGTGCCAGTAGTATAGGCTCTTTGCGTCCTCCTACGCAGTATTTT. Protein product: CASSIGSLRPPTQYF.

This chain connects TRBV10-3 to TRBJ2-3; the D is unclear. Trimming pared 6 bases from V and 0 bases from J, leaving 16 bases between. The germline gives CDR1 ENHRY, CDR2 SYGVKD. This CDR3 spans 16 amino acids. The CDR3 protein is CAIRPGPFSSTDTQYF. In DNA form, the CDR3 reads TGTGCCATCAGACCCGGGCCCTTTTCTAGCACAGATACGCAGTATTTT.

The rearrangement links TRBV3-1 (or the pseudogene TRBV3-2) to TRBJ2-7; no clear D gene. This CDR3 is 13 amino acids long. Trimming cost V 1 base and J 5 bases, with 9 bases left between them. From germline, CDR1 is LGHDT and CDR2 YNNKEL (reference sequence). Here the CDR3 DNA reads TGTGCCAGCAGCCAAGGCGGCTTGGACGAGCAGTACTTC. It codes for CASSQGGLDEQYF.

CDR3 protein: CASSLGLVYTGELFF. The CDR3 region has the DNA TGCGCCAGCAGCTTGGGACTAGTCTACACCGGGGAGCTGTTTTTT. The V call is TRBV5-1, the J call TRBJ2-2, with D tentatively TRBD2 (6 bases). The germline V gene encodes CDR1 SGHRS and CDR2 YFSETQ. The V and J ends lost 0 bases and 3 bases respectively, with 9 bases between them. The CDR3 is 15 amino acids.

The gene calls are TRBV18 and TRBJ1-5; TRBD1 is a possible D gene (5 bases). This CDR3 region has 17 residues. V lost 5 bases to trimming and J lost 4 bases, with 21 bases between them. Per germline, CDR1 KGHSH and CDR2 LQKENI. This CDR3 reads CASSSPSGARQNQPQHF. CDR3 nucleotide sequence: TGTGCCAGCTCAAGCCCATCGGGTGCCAGACAGAATCAGCCCCAGCATTTT.

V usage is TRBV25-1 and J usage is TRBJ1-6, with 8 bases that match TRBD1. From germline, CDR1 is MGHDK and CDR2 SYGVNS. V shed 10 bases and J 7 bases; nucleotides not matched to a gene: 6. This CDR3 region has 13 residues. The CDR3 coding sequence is TGTGCCACCGCTCGACAGGGGAATTCACCCCTCCACTTT. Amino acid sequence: CATARQGNSPLHF.